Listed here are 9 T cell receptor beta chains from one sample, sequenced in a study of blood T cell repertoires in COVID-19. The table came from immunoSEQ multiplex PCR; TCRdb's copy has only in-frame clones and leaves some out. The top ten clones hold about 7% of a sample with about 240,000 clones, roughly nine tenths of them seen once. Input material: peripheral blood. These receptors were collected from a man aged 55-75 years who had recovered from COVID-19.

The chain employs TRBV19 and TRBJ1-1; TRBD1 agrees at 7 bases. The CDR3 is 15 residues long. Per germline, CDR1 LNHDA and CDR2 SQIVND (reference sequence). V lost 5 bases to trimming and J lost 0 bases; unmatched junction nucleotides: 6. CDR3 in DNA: TGTGCCAGTAGTCCACGACAGGGCCTGAACACTGAAGCTTTCTTT. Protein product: CASSPRQGLNTEAFF.

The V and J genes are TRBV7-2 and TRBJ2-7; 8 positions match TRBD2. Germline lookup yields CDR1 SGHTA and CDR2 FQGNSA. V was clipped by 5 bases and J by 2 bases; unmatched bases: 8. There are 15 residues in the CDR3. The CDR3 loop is CASSQQSGRTYEQYF. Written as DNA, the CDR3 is TGTGCCAGCAGCCAGCAAAGCGGGAGAACCTACGAGCAGTACTTC.

The CDR3 DNA follows: TGTGCCAGCAGTTACTCGGGGACAGGGGGATCAACTGAAGCTTTCTTT. Translation: CASSYSGTGGSTEAFF. The chain couples TRBV6-5 to TRBJ1-1, with 11 positions matching TRBD1. The CDR3 is 16 residues long. The germline V gene encodes CDR1 MNHEY and CDR2 SVGAGI. The V gene end was trimmed by 0 bases and the J gene end by 5 bases; junction bases not matched to a gene: 5.

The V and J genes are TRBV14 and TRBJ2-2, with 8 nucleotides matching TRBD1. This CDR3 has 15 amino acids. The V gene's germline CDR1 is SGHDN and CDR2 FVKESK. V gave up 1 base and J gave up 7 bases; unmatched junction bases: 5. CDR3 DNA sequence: TGTGCCAGCAGCCAAGCCAGGGGGCTCGGCGGGGAGCTGTTTTTT. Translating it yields CASSQARGLGGELFF.

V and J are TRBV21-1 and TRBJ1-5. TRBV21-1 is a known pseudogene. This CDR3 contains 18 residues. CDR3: CASSKSSSANLPMGPQHF. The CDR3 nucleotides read TGTGCCAGCAGCAAAAGTTCCAGCGCGAACCTACCGATGGGGCCCCAGCATTTT.

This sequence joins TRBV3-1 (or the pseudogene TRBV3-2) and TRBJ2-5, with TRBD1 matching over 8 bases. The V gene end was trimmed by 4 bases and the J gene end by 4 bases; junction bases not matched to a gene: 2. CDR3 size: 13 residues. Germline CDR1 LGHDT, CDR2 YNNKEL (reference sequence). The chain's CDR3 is CASSLQGAETQYF. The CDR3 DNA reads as TGTGCCAGCAGCCTCCAGGGGGCAGAGACCCAGTACTTC.

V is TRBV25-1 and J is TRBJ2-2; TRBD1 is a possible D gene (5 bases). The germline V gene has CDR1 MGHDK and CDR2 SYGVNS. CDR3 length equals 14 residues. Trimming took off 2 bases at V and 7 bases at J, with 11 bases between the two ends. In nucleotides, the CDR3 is TGTGCCAGCAGTGAACAGGGCTTAATCGGGGAGCTGTTTTTT. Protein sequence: CASSEQGLIGELFF.

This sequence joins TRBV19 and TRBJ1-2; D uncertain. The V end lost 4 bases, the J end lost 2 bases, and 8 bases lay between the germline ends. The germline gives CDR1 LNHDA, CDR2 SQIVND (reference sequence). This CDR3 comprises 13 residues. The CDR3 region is CASSRGPNYGYTF. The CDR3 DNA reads TGTGCCAGTAGTAGAGGGCCCAACTATGGCTACACCTTC.

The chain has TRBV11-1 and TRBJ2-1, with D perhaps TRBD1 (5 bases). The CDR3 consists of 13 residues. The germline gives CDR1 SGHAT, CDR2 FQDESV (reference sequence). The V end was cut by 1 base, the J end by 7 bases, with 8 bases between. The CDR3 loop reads CASSLGAGNEQFF. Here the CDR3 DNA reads TGTGCCAGCAGCTTAGGGGCAGGGAATGAGCAGTTCTTC.